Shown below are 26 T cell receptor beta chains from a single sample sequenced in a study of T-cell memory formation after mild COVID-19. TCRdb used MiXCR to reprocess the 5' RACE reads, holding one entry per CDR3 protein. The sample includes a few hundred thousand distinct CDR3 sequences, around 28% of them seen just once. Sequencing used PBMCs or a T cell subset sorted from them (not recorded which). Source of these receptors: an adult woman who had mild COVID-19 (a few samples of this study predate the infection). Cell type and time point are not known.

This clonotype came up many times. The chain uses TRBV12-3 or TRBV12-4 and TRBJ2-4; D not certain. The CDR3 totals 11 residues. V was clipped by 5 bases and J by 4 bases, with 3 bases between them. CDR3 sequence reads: CASSPKNIQYF. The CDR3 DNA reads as TGTGCCAGCAGTCCAAAAAACATTCAGTACTTC.

The CDR3 sequence: CAWSSGNTYEQYF. CDR3 bases: TGTGCCTGGAGTAGCGGGAACACCTACGAGCAGTACTTC. This rearrangement joins TRBV30 to TRBJ2-7; 7 bases align to TRBD2. Germline V lookup: CDR1 GTSNPN, CDR2 SVGIG (reference sequence). The CDR3 extends over 13 amino acids. V was clipped by 2 bases and J by 2 bases; unmatched bases: 3.

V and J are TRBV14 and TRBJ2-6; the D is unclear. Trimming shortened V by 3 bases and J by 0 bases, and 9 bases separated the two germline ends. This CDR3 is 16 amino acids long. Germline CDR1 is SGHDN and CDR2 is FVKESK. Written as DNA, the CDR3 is TGTGCCAGCAGCCAGCAAGATCTCTCTGGGGCCAACGTCCTGACTTTC. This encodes CASSQQDLSGANVLTF.

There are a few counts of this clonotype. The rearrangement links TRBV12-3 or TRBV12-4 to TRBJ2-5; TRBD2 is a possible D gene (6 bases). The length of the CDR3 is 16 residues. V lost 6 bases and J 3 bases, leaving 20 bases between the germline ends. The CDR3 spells CASSWSGGRTEETQYF. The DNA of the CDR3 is TGTGCCAGCAGCTGGTCCGGGGGTCGAACGGAAGAGACCCAGTACTTC.

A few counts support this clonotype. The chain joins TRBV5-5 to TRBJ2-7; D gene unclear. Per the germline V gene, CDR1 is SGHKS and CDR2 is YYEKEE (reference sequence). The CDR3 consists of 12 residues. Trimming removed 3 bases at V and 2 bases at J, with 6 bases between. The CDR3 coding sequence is TGTGCCAGCAGCTCGCCTCCCTACGAGCAGTACTTC. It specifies CASSSPPYEQYF.

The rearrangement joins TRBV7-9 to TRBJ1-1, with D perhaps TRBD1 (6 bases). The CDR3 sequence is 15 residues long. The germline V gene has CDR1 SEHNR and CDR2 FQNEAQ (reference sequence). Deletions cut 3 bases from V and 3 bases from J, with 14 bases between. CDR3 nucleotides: TGTGCCAGCAGCTTTGAGGCGGGGGGGCACACTGAAGCTTTCTTT. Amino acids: CASSFEAGGHTEAFF. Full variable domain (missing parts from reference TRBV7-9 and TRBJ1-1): DTGVSQNPRHKITKRGQNVTFRCDPISEHNRLYWYRQTLGQGPEFLTYFQNEAQLEKSRLLSDRFSAERPKGSFSTLEIQRTEQGDSAMYLCASSFEAGGHTEAFFGQGTRLTVV.

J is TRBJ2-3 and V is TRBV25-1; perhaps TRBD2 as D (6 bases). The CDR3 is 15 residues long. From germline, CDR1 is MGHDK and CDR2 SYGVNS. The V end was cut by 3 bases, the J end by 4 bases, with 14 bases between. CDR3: CASSDGLATADTQYF. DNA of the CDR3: TGTGCCAGCAGTGACGGGCTAGCGACGGCAGATACGCAGTATTTT.

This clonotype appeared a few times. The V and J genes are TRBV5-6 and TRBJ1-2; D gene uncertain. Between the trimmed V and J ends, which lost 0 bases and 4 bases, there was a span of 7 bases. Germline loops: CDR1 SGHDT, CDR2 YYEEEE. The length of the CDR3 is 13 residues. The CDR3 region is CASSLGVIYGYTF. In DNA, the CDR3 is TGTGCCAGCAGCTTGGGGGTCATCTATGGCTACACCTTC.

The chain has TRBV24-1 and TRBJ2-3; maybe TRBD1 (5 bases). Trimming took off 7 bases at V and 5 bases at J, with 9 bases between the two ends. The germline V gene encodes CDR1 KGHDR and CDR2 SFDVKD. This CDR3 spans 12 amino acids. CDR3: CATRGLGDTQYF. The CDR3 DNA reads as TGTGCCACCAGGGGGCTAGGAGATACGCAGTATTTT.

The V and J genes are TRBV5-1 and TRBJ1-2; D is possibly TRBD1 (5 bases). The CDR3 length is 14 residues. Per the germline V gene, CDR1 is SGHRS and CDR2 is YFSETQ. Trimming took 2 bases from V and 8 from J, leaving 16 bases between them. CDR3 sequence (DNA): TGCGCCAGCAGCTTAGATCGGGGCACCTACGGCTACACCTTC. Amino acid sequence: CASSLDRGTYGYTF.

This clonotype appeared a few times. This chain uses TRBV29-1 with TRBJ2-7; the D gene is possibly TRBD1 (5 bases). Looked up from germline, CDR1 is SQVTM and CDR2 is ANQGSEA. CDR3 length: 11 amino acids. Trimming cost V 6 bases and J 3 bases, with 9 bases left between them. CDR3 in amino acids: CSVIGHYEQYF. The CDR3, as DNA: TGCAGCGTAATAGGACACTACGAGCAGTACTTC.

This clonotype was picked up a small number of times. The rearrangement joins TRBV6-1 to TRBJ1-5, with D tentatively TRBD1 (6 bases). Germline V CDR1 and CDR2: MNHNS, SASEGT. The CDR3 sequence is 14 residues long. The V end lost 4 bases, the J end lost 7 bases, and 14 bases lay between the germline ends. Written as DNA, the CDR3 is TGTGCCAGCAGTGCAACAGGGTTAAGGCAGCCCCAGCATTTT. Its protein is CASSATGLRQPQHF.

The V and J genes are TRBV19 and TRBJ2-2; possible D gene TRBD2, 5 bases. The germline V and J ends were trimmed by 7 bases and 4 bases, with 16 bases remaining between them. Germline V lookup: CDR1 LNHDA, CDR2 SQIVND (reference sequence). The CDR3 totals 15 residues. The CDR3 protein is CASTREGEGTGELFF. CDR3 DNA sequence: TGTGCCAGTACCCGAGAGGGAGAGGGCACCGGGGAGCTGTTTTTT.

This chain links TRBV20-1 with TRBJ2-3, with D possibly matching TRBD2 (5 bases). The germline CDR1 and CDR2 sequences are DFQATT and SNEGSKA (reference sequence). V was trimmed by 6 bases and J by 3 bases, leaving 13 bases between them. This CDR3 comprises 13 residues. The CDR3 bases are TGCAGTGCCGATCCCCCGGGGACAGATACGCAGTATTTT. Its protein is CSADPPGTDTQYF.

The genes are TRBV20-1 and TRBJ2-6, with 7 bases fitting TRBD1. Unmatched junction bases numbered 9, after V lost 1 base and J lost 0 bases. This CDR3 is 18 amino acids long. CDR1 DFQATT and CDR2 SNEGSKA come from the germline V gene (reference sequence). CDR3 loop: CSARVPGQSHSGANVLTF. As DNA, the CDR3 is TGCAGTGCTAGAGTCCCGGGACAGAGCCACTCTGGGGCCAACGTCCTGACTTTC.

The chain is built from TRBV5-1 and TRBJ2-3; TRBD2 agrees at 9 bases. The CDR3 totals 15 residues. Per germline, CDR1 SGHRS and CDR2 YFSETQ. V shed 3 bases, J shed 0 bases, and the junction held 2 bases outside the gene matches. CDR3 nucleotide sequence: TGCGCCAGCAGCTCTAGCGGGACTAGCACAGATACGCAGTATTTT. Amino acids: CASSSSGTSTDTQYF.

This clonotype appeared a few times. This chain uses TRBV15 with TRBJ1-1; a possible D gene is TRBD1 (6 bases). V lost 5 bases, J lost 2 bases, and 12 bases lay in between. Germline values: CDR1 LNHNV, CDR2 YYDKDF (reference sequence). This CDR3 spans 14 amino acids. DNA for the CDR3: TGTGCCACCAGCGGTACAGGGACTAACACTGAAGCTTTCTTT. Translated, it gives CATSGTGTNTEAFF.

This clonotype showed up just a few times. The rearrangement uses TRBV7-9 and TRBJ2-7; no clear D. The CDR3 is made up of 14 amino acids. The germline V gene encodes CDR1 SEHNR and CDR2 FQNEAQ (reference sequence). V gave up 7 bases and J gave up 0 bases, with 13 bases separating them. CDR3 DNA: TGTGCCAGCACCCCTCCTTACAACTCCTACGAGCAGTACTTC. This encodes CASTPPYNSYEQYF.

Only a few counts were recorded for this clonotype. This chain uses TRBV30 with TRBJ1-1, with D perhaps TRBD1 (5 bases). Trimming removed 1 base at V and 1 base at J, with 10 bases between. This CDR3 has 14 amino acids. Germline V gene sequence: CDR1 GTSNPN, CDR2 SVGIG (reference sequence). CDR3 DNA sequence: TGTGCCTGGAGTGAAGGGGTCCAGAACACTGAAGCTTTCTTT. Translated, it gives CAWSEGVQNTEAFF.

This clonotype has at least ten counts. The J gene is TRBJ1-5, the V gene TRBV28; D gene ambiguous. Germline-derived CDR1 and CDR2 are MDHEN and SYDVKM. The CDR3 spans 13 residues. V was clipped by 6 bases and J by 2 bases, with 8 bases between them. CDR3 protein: CASSPSGNQPQHF. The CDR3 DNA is TGTGCCAGCAGCCCCTCCGGCAATCAGCCCCAGCATTTT.

The CDR3 DNA reads TGTGCCAGCAGTGCACAGGGACTCTCTGAAGCTTTCTTT. This codes for CASSAQGLSEAFF. The V gene is TRBV12-3 or TRBV12-4, the J gene TRBJ1-1; D is possibly TRBD1 (6 bases). Trimming took off 5 bases at V and 6 bases at J, with 13 bases between the two ends. This CDR3 spans 13 amino acids.

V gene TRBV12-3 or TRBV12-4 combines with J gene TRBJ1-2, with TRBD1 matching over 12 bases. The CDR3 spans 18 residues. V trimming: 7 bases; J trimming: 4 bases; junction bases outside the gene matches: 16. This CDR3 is CASKRTRGQGASSYGYTF. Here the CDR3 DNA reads TGTGCCAGCAAACGAACCCGGGGACAGGGGGCATCGAGCTATGGCTACACCTTC.

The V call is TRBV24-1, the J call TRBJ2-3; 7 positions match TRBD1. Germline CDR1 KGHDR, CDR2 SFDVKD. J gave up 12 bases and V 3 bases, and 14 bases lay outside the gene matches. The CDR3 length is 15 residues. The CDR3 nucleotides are TGTGCCACCAGTGATCCCGAACCGACAGGGAGAGTTCAGTATTTT. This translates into CATSDPEPTGRVQYF.

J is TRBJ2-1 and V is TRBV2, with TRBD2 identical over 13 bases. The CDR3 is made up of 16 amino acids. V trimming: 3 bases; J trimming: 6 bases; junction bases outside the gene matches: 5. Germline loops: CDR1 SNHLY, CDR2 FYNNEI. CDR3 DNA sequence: TGTGCCAGCAGTGAGGCACTAGCGGGGGGGCTCAATGAGCAGTTCTTC. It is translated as CASSEALAGGLNEQFF. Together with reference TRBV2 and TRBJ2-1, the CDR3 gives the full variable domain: EPEVTQTPSHQVTQMGQEVILRCVPISNHLYFYWYRQILGQKVEFLVSFYNNEISEKSEIFDDQFSVERPDGSNFTLKIRSTKLEDSAMYFCASSEALAGGLNEQFFGPGTRLTVL.

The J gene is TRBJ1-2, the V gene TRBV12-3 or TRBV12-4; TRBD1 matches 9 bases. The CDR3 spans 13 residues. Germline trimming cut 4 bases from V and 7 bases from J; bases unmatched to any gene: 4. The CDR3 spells CASSWDRVVGYTF. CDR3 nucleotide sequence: TGTGCCAGCAGTTGGGACAGGGTCGTTGGCTACACCTTC.

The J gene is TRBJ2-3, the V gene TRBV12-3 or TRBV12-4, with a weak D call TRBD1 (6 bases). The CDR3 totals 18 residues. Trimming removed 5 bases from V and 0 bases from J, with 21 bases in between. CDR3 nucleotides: TGTGCCAGCAGTACCCCCCCCCGGGACATCACTAGCACAGATACGCAGTATTTT. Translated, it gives CASSTPPRDITSTDTQYF.